Ten or more counts support the clone carrying this T cell receptor beta chain. One entry per CDR3 protein results from TCRdb running MiXCR on the 5' RACE reads. The data hold over 250,000 distinct CDR3 sequences, with 4.1% observed a single time. The entry originates in a study of T cells after yellow fever vaccination. Germline CDR1 and CDR2: DFQATT and SNEGSKA (reference sequence). The CDR3 loop spans 15 amino acids. Trimming stripped 0 bases from V and 15 bases from J, with 24 bases between. The source of this sequence is a man younger than 30 who received the YFV17D yellow fever vaccine. The chain employs TRBV20-1 and TRBJ2-1; TRBD2 is a possible D gene (5 bases). Material: PBMCs, obtained 5 days after the yellow fever booster vaccination. This chain's CDR3 is CSARERRTPAYKPFF. DNA for the CDR3: TGCAGTGCTAGAGAGAGGAGGACGCCAGCATATAAGCCGTTCTTC.